What follows describes a single T cell receptor beta chain. The target of this receptor is not known. Base-call qualities are not available, and no considerably larger clone is one nucleotide away. This record comes from a study of shared clonotypes between healthy human individuals (dated by TCRdb to the early 2020s). Regarding the complete study: The cohort included a few men and a couple of women between 18 and 49 years of age. Different laboratories and diverse techniques were used to prepare libraries and sequence TCR repertoires, to increase sequencing depth and limit assay-specific biases. Per donor, leukapheresis produced somewhere between about 0.8 and 9 billion PBMCs. The study deeply sequenced blood TCR repertoires of five healthy adults to estimate repertoire size and the extent of clonotype sharing between individuals. Broad study findings and their caveats: Pairwise subsampling led to the expectation that sequencing depth would affect the degree of clonotype sharing among donors. Because the study included a small number of donors, the genetic and exposure-history diversity represented was limited. Sampling was restricted to blood, and TCR repertoires in tissues likely differ from the TCR repertoires found in blood.

The donors were healthy, HIV-negative adults with no recently reported acute infections or vaccinations. Only Caucasian adults living in Nashville, Tennessee, USA were represented among the donors. For unsorted samples, tens of millions of PBMCs were counted, and genomic DNA was extracted using the QIAamp DNA Blood Mini kit. Blood was collected by leukapheresis, and PBMCs were isolated by Ficoll-Histopaque density gradient centrifugation and then cryopreserved in liquid nitrogen vapor phase. Including cysteine and phenylalanine, the CDR3 has 17 amino acids. Left in the record is the CDR3 DNA by itself, 51 bases read in frame from the first base. Using the deep immunoSEQ assay, multiplex PCR amplified TCR CDR3 regions from genomic DNA. Extracted genomic DNA from each cell subset was distributed evenly across all wells of several immunoSEQ 96-well plates, and each plate was treated as a replicate. For unsorted PBMC, approximately 310 ng genomic DNA, equal to 25,000 to 35,000 T cell genomes, was loaded into each replicate PCR. Ten immunoSEQ deep assay plates were used to sequence the unsorted PBMC genomic DNA. The purified libraries were quantified using a Qubit 3.0 fluorometer, sized with a Bioanalyzer 2100, and then quantified again using the KAPA Library Quantification kit. A separate single-read 150-cycle Illumina NextSeq 550 flow cell was used to sequence each immunoSEQ 96-well plate. Turning to the authors' computational methods: The immunoSEQ output contained only junctional sequences without quality scores, so filtering could not match that applied to full-length reads. To assign V/J genes and CDR3, sequences were annotated using PyIR, a Python wrapper for IgBLAST v1.9, with IMGT germline references. Any read was removed if the V/J assignment was weak (E-value above 1e-6), the CDR3 was missing, or the read contained stop codons, out-of-frame junctions, or ambiguous translated residues. V3J clonotypes were defined as sequences sharing an identical inferred V gene, J gene, and CDR3 amino acid sequence. The percentage overlap between two repertoires was calculated by dividing the number of shared unique clonotypes by the size of the smaller repertoire. RTK rarefaction, the Chao1 estimator, and Recon v2.1 estimates of unobserved clonotypes were used to assess repertoire richness. TCRdb obtained this table from immuneACCESS and retained in-frame rearrangements with V and J assigned. These tables miss some clones; where compared with another copy, unresolved V genes account for less than half of the shortfall, and the remainder is unexplained. V and J calls and clone size are those listed in that table; D and trimming were worked out from the DNA. Across this sample there are about 470,000 clones, with roughly 77% seen only once. The ten largest clonotypes hold less than 15% of the sample.

The clonotype comes from a woman in her thirties or forties in good health. Some clones in this sample may be carry-over from other donors' samples. This chain is built from TRBV21-1 and TRBJ1-1; the table calls TRBD1, which could not be checked here. TRBV21-1 corresponds to a pseudogene. The sample comprised PBMCs. The CDR3 protein: CASSKAHRDRKDTEAFF. The nucleotide sequence reads TGTGCCAGCAGCAAAGCGCACAGGGATAGGAAGGACACTGAAGCTTTCTTT.